This record looks at one TCR beta chain sequence and its context. Its antigen is as yet unknown. A much larger clone differs by one base, so this may be a read error. This specimen comes from a study of T cells in Graves' hyperthyroidism and ophthalmopathy. Overall study findings and caveats: Ophthalmopathy and stable hyperthyroidism were separated by a 13 V-J model.

Hyperthyroidism in the patients, aged 18 to 65, was newly diagnosed and under 2 months in duration. What was amplified from RNA transcripts were TCR beta CDR3 regions. During a first-round RT-PCR of the TCR CDR3, the HTBI primer set was used. MiXCR, applied by TCRdb to the multiplex PCR reads, yields one record per CDR3 protein. Of about 590,000 distinct CDR3 sequences in the sample, approximately 15% are singletons; the top ten hold 7.3%. Sequencing was done on a sample of blood. The sequence came from a woman aged 25 to 39 with Graves' hyperthyroidism.

The CDR3 sequence is CGARVQGAQGEQYF. The CDR3 DNA sequence: TGCGGTGCTAGAGTACAGGGGGCCCAGGGTGAGCAGTACTTC. This rearrangement joins TRBV20-1 to TRBJ2-7; TRBD1 agrees at 9 bases. This CDR3 is built from 14 residues. Germline V gene lookup returns CDR1 DFQATT and CDR2 SNEGSKA (reference sequence).